This passage covers 21 T cell receptor beta chains from one sample sequenced in a study of long-term antiretroviral therapy in people with HIV. This was the immunoSEQ v3.0 assay at survey level. Generated by immunoSEQ multiplex PCR, the TCRdb table keeps only in-frame clones and is missing some. The data contain some 30,000 clones, about nine tenths of them singletons. This material consisted of unsorted PBMCs, taken 3.1 years after starting antiretroviral therapy. The receptors were gathered from a man aged 18 to 29 with HIV.

The gene calls are TRBV9 and TRBJ2-7, with 12 bases lining up with TRBD2. The V segment lost 4 bases and the J segment 4 bases; nucleotides outside the gene matches: 9. The CDR3 is 16 residues long. Germline V gene sequence: CDR1 SGDLS, CDR2 YYNGEE. The CDR3, as DNA: TGTGCCAGCAGCCCTAGACTAGCGGGAGCGGTATACGAGCAGTACTTC. This encodes CASSPRLAGAVYEQYF.

The J gene is TRBJ2-3, the V gene TRBV14, with no clear D. The germline V gene encodes CDR1 SGHDN and CDR2 FVKESK. The length of the CDR3 is 15 residues. V lost 1 base and J 2 bases, leaving 10 bases between the germline ends. CDR3 region: CASSQGVTDTDTQYF. In DNA, the CDR3 is TGTGCCAGCAGCCAAGGAGTGACGGACACAGATACGCAGTATTTT.

This clone was seen just once. The rearrangement uses TRBV5-5 and TRBJ2-5; TRBD1 aligns across 9 bases. Trimming at V came to 4 bases and at J to 3 bases, leaving 10 bases not matched to a gene. CDR3 length: 16 amino acids. The germline V gene has CDR1 SGHKS and CDR2 YYEKEE (reference sequence). The chain's CDR3 is CASSRGTGPLKETQYF. CDR3 nucleotide sequence: TGTGCCAGCAGCCGCGGGACAGGGCCGTTAAAAGAGACCCAGTACTTC.

This chain joins TRBV23-1 and TRBJ2-3; 11 bases fit TRBD2. TRBV23-1 is placed among ORFs of uncertain function. This CDR3 is built from 13 residues. CDR3 sequence reads: CAVAGGPWDTQYF. The CDR3 DNA sequence: TGCGCTGTAGCGGGGGGGCCATGGGATACGCAGTATTTT.

The chain carries TRBV7-9 and TRBJ2-1; D gene uncertain. CDR3 length: 12 residues. Germline V gene data show CDR1 as SEHNR and CDR2 as FQNEAQ (reference sequence). V was shortened by 6 bases and J by 11 bases, with 14 bases between the two germline ends. DNA of the CDR3: TGTGCCAGCAGTTCTGACACTTGGAAGCAGTTCTTC. It codes for CASSSDTWKQFF.

As DNA, the CDR3 is TGCAGTGCTAGTCCCCAAGAGACCCAGTACTTC. Protein: CSASPQETQYF. The J gene is TRBJ2-5, the V gene TRBV20-1; no firm D call. CDR1 and CDR2 from the germline V gene are DFQATT and SNEGSKA (reference sequence). CDR3 size: 11 residues. Trimming left V 3 bases short and J 1 base short, with 3 bases between.

Here the CDR3 DNA reads TGTGCCACCGGACTAGTAGTCGGGGAGCTGTTTTTT. Protein: CATGLVVGELFF. V usage is TRBV15 and J usage is TRBJ2-2; 7 bases are a match to TRBD2. The CDR3 loop spans 12 amino acids. The V gene end was trimmed by 8 bases and the J gene end by 7 bases; junction bases not matched to a gene: 4. Germline CDR1 LNHNV, CDR2 YYDKDF (reference sequence).

The gene calls are TRBV4-1 and TRBJ1-2; tentative D call: TRBD1 (5 bases). V was shortened by 4 bases and J by 0 bases, with 12 bases between the two germline ends. CDR3 size: 15 residues. Germline CDR1 MGHRA, CDR2 YSYEKL. The CDR3 sequence: CASSLLGAPNYGYTF. The CDR3 DNA follows: TGCGCCAGCAGCCTCCTCGGGGCCCCTAACTATGGCTACACCTTC.

The genes are TRBV19 and TRBJ1-2, with D possibly TRBD1 on 6 matching bases. This CDR3 comprises 13 residues. Germline V gene sequence: CDR1 LNHDA, CDR2 SQIVND (reference sequence). Trimming cost V 10 bases and J 4 bases, with 16 bases left between them. The CDR3 DNA reads TGTGCCACCAGCCAGGGGCATGGCTATGGCTACACCTTC. It yields the protein CATSQGHGYGYTF. Filled out from reference TRBV19 and TRBJ1-2, the complete variable domain reads DGGITQSPKYLFRKEGQNVTLSCEQNLNHDAMYWYRQDPGQGLRLIYYSQIVNDFQKGDIAEGYSVSREKKESFPLTVTSAQKNPTAFYLCATSQGHGYGYTFGSGTRLTVV.

The rearrangement uses TRBV7-6 and TRBJ2-7; 10 bases line up with TRBD1. The CDR3 contains 16 residues. Germline values: CDR1 SGHVS, CDR2 FNYEAQ. J gave up 1 base and V 5 bases, and 8 bases lay outside the gene matches. This CDR3 is CASSLGTGVVSYEQYF. As DNA, the CDR3 is TGTGCCAGCAGCCTGGGGACAGGGGTTGTATCCTACGAGCAGTACTTC. The variable domain in full, with the rest retrieved from reference TRBV7-6 and TRBJ2-7, is GAGVSQSPRYKVTKRGQDVALRCDPISGHVSLYWYRQALGQGPEFLTYFNYEAQQDKSGLPNDRFSAERPEGSISTLTIQRTEQRDSAMYRCASSLGTGVVSYEQYFGPGTRLTVT.

V usage is TRBV27 and J usage is TRBJ1-4; D uncertain. This CDR3 has 15 amino acids. V shed 6 bases and J shed 2 bases, with 13 bases lying between them. Germline V gene lookup returns CDR1 MNHEY and CDR2 SMNVEV (reference sequence). Here the CDR3 DNA reads TGTGCCAGCAGCCCCGGGAGGAGGACTAATGAAAAACTGTTTTTT. Its protein product is CASSPGRRTNEKLFF. Supplemented by reference TRBV27 and TRBJ1-4, the full variable domain reads EAQVTQNPRYLITVTGKKLTVTCSQNMNHEYMSWYRQDPGLGLRQIYYSMNVEVTDKGDVPEGYKVSRKEKRNFPLILESPSPNQTSLYFCASSPGRRTNEKLFFGSGTQLSVL.

The J gene is TRBJ1-1, the V gene TRBV7-9; D is ambiguous. The CDR3 is made up of 16 amino acids. CDR1 and CDR2 (germline): SEHNR, FQNEAQ (reference sequence). V was shortened by 5 bases and J by 5 bases, with 21 bases between the two germline ends. CDR3 nucleotide sequence: TGTGCCAGCAGCCCACCCCGGACGCGGCTTATGACTGAAGCTTTCTTT. It translates to CASSPPRTRLMTEAFF.

The rearrangement uses TRBV4-1 and TRBJ1-1; D not certain. Trimming stripped 1 base from V and 6 bases from J, with 18 bases between. Germline V gives CDR1 MGHRA, CDR2 YSYEKL. The CDR3 contains 16 residues. The CDR3 nucleotides are TGCGCCAGCAGCCAAGCACCAAGTCAGCATTCACCTGAAGCTTTCTTT. This sequence encodes CASSQAPSQHSPEAFF.

V and J are TRBV19 and TRBJ2-1; the match to TRBD2 covers 9 bases. The junction had 7 bases not matched to a gene; V was cut back by 5 bases and J by 8 bases. The CDR3 totals 14 residues. CDR1 is LNHDA and CDR2 is SQIVND in the germline V gene (reference sequence). The CDR3 nucleotides are TGTGCCAGTAGTGCGGGGGGGGGAAGAGATGAGCAGTTCTTC. Residues: CASSAGGGRDEQFF.

The gene calls are TRBV29-1 and TRBJ1-5; 8 nucleotides align to TRBD1. The CDR3 totals 12 residues. V was clipped by 3 bases and J by 5 bases; unmatched bases: 0. Germline lookup yields CDR1 SQVTM and CDR2 ANQGSEA. The DNA of the CDR3 is TGCAGCGTTGAGACAGGGGATCAGCCCCAGCATTTT. Its translation: CSVETGDQPQHF.

The J gene is TRBJ2-7, the V gene TRBV27; D possibly matches TRBD1 or TRBD2 (5 bases each). The CDR3 length is 15 residues. Germline-derived CDR1 and CDR2 are MNHEY and SMNVEV (reference sequence). Trimming cost V 2 bases and J 3 bases, with 14 bases left between them. CDR3 nucleotides: TGTGCCAGCAGTTTAAAATCCGGGGCAAACTACGAGCAGTACTTC. Translating it yields CASSLKSGANYEQYF.

The V and J genes are TRBV10-3 and TRBJ1-1; 7 nucleotides line up with TRBD1. The length of the CDR3 is 13 residues. The J segment lost 4 bases and the V segment lost 10 bases, leaving 9 bases of the junction unmatched. Per the germline V gene, CDR1 is ENHRY and CDR2 is SYGVKD. The DNA for the CDR3 is TGTGCCACCTGGGACAGAGAAGCCACTGAAGCTTTCTTT. This translates into CATWDREATEAFF.

V gene TRBV14 combines with J gene TRBJ1-3; D is uncertain. Germline CDR1 and CDR2: SGHDN and FVKESK. V shed 7 bases and J shed 2 bases, with 12 bases lying between them. The CDR3 has 14 amino acids. This CDR3 reads CASTLGSTGNTIYF. CDR3 bases: TGTGCCAGCACCCTAGGTTCTACTGGAAACACCATATATTTT.

This chain connects TRBV9 to TRBJ2-1, with 9 positions matching TRBD2. Per the germline V gene, CDR1 is SGDLS and CDR2 is YYNGEE. The J segment lost 0 bases and the V segment lost 5 bases, leaving 0 bases of the junction unmatched. This CDR3 region has 14 residues. For the CDR3, the DNA is TGTGCCAGCAGTAGCGGGAGCTCCTACAATGAGCAGTTCTTC. It codes for CASSSGSSYNEQFF.

This rearrangement joins TRBV19 to TRBJ2-7, with a tentative D call TRBD2 (6 bases). Per the germline V gene, CDR1 is LNHDA and CDR2 is SQIVND (reference sequence). The CDR3 is made up of 14 amino acids. V lost 3 bases to trimming and J lost 3 bases, with 12 bases between them. The CDR3 sequence is CASSMSRRDYEQYF. CDR3 nucleotides: TGTGCCAGTAGTATGAGTAGGAGGGACTACGAGCAGTACTTC.

The chain uses TRBV4-1 and TRBJ2-7; TRBD2 is a possible D gene (6 bases). The CDR3 consists of 14 residues. The germline gives CDR1 MGHRA, CDR2 YSYEKL. Trimming left V 1 base short and J 6 bases short, with 13 bases between. CDR3 sequence (DNA): TGCGCCAGCAGCCAAGTCGGAGGGCGCGGCGAGCAGTACTTC. Translating it yields CASSQVGGRGEQYF.